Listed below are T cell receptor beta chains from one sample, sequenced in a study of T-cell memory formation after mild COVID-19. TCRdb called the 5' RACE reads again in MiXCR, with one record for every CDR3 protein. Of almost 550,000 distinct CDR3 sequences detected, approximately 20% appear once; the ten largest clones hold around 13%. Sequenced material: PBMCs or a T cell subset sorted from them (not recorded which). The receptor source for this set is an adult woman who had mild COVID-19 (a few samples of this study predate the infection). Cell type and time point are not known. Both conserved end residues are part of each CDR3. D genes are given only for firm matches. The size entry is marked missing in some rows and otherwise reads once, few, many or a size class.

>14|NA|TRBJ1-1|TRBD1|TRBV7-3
CASSPEPRTGEAFF
TGTGCCAGCAGCCCCGAACCTAGGACAGGTGAAGCTTTCTTT
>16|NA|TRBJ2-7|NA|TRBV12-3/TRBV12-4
CASSLGAGASPYEQYF
TGTGCCAGCAGTTTAGGAGCAGGGGCAAGCCCCTACGAGCAGTACTTC
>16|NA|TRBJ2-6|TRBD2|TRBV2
CASSSSGGTGANVLTF
TGTGCCAGCAGTAGTAGCGGGGGTACTGGGGCCAACGTCCTGACTTTC
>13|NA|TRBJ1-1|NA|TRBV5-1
CASSMGRGTEAFF
TGCGCCAGCAGTATGGGGCGGGGTACTGAAGCTTTCTTT
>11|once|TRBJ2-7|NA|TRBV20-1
CSAKHNSEQYF
TGCAGTGCTAAACATAACTCCGAGCAGTACTTC
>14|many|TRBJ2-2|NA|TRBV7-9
CASRASGDAGELFF
TGTGCCAGCAGGGCGTCAGGGGACGCCGGGGAGCTGTTTTTT
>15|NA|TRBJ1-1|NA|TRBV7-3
CASSLTGGFNTEAFF
TGTGCCAGCAGCTTAACCGGGGGATTTAATACTGAAGCTTTCTTT
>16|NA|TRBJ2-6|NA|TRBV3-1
CASSQDWGSGANVLTF
TGTGCCAGCAGCCAAGATTGGGGGTCTGGGGCCAACGTCCTGACTTTC
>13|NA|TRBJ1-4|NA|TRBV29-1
CSVGFGTNEKLFF
TGCAGCGTTGGGTTTGGAACTAATGAAAAACTGTTTTTT
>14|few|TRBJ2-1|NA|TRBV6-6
CASSYIYTIDEQFF
TGTGCCAGCAGTTACATTTACACGATCGATGAGCAGTTCTTC
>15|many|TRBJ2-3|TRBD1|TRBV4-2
CASSQGQGGTDTQYF
TGTGCCAGCAGCCAAGGACAGGGTGGCACAGATACGCAGTATTTT
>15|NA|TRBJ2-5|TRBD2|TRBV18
CASALAGGRQETQYF
TGTGCCAGCGCCCTAGCGGGGGGACGACAAGAGACCCAGTACTTC
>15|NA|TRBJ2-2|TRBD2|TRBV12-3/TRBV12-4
CASSFHASGTGELFF
TGTGCCAGCAGTTTTCATGCTAGCGGCACCGGGGAGCTGTTTTTT
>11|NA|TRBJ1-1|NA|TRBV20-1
CSRTPNTEAFF
TGCAGTCGGACACCTAACACTGAAGCTTTCTTT
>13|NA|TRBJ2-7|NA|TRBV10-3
CAISEPQGTEQYF
TGTGCCATCAGTGAGCCACAGGGTACCGAGCAGTACTTC
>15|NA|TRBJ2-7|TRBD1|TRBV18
CASSLRDSWAYEQYF
TGTGCCAGCTCACTCCGGGACAGTTGGGCCTACGAGCAGTACTTC
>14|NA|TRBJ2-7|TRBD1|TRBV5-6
CASSLGDSYYEQYF
TGTGCCAGCAGCTTGGGGGACAGTTACTACGAGCAGTACTTC
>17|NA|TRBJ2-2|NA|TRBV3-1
CASSHHSVQGSTGELFF
TGTGCCAGCAGCCATCACTCGGTTCAGGGGTCCACCGGGGAGCTGTTTTTT
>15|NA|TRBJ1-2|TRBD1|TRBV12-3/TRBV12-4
CASSSRTGSNYGYTF
TGTGCCAGCAGTTCTAGGACAGGATCTAACTATGGCTACACCTTC
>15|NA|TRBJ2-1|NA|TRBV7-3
CASSREPGPRNEQFF
TGTGCCAGCAGCCGCGAACCGGGACCCCGGAATGAGCAGTTCTTC
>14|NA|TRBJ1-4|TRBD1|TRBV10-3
CAISGTGRNEKLFF
TGTGCCATCAGTGGGACAGGAAGGAATGAAAAACTGTTTTTT
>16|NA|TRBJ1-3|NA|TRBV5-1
CASSLGEEFTGNTIYF
TGCGCCAGCAGCTTGGGAGAGGAATTCACTGGAAACACCATATATTTT
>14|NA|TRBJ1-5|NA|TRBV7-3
CASSSGPWDQPQHF
TGTGCCAGCAGCTCGGGGCCCTGGGATCAGCCCCAGCATTTT
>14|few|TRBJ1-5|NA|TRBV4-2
CASSGTDSNQPQHF
TGTGCCAGCAGTGGGACGGATAGCAATCAGCCCCAGCATTTT
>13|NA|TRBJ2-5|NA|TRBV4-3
CASSHYGGETQYF
TGCGCCAGCAGCCACTACGGAGGAGAGACCCAGTACTTC
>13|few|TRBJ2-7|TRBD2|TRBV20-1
CSAILAGNYEQYF
TGCAGTGCTATTCTAGCGGGGAACTACGAGCAGTACTTC
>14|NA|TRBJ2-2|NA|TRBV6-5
CASSYSSGTGELFF
TGTGCCAGCAGTTACAGCTCCGGGACCGGGGAGCTGTTTTTT
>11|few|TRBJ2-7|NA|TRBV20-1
CSAGTLHEQYF
TGCAGTGCCGGGACACTCCACGAGCAGTACTTC
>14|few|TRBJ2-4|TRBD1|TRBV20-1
CSARATGAGNIQYF
TGCAGTGCTAGAGCCACAGGGGCGGGAAACATTCAGTACTTC
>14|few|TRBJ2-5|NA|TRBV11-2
CASSLFAGDKTQYF
TGTGCCAGCAGCTTATTTGCAGGGGATAAGACCCAGTACTTC
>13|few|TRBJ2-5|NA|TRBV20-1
CSARPWGDETQYF
TGCAGTGCTAGACCCTGGGGGGACGAGACCCAGTACTTC
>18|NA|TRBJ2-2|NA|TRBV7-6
CASSSFGTPIGNTGELFF
TGTGCCAGCAGCTCATTCGGGACACCAATTGGGAACACCGGGGAGCTGTTTTTT
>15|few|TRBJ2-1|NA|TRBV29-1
CSVGLMDRSYNEQFF
TGCAGCGTTGGGCTGATGGACAGATCCTACAATGAGCAGTTCTTC
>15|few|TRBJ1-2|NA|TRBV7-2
CASSLAGGGDYGYTF
TGTGCCAGCAGCTTAGCAGGAGGGGGGGACTATGGCTACACCTTC
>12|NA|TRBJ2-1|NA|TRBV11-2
CASSWIRDEQFF
TGTGCCAGCAGCTGGATCAGGGATGAGCAGTTCTTC
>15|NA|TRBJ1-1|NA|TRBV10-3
CAISELGRMNTEAFF
TGTGCCATCAGTGAGTTAGGCAGGATGAACACTGAAGCTTTCTTT
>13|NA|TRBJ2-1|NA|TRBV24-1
CATSDLNKGEQFF
TGTGCCACCAGTGATCTCAACAAGGGTGAGCAGTTCTTC
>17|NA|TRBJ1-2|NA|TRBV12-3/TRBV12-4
CASSRAEMTRTNYGYTF
TGTGCCAGCAGCCGGGCCGAAATGACCAGAACGAACTATGGCTACACCTTC
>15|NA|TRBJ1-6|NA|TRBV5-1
CASSKDGGVGSPLHF
TGCGCCAGCAGCAAAGATGGGGGCGTTGGTTCACCCCTCCACTTT